The T cell receptor beta chain under discussion was sequenced for a study of cytomegalovirus exposure and HLA in healthy donors. It was with 60 Vbeta and 13 Jbeta primers that the PCR ran. Sequenced by immunoSEQ multiplex PCR; TCRdb stores in-frame clones only, minus some. The sample consists of 150,000 to 180,000 clones, under 85% of them appearing once. The CDR3 sequence is 15 residues long. In germline, CDR1 is MNHNS, CDR2 SASEGT. V was clipped by 6 bases and J by 4 bases, with 17 bases between them. The chain couples TRBV6-1 to TRBJ2-3; D is possibly TRBD2 (6 bases). Sequencing was performed on PBMCs. The receptor comes from a young man in good health and CMV-seronegative. The CDR3 is CASRGGSDRADTQYF. The CDR3 region has the DNA TGTGCCAGCAGGGGGGGTTCGGATAGGGCAGATACGCAGTATTTT.